A selection of T cell receptor beta chains follows, all from one sample in a study of molecular identifiers for immune sequencing clone quantification. TCRdb re-derived calls from the PCR reads in MiXCR, one entry per CDR3 protein. The sample consists of hundreds of thousands of distinct CDR3 sequences, over 20% of them appearing once. Material for sequencing was naive CD8+ T cells from blood, with Jurkat cell RNA spiked in. The receptors were sampled from a human donor in good health. Some libraries in this study had Jurkat cell RNA spiked in. The CDR3 runs from the conserved cysteine through the conserved F or W. Fields, in order: CDR3 length, D gene, V gene, J gene, clone size, CDR3 DNA, CDR3 protein. The D gene is left open where the match is weak. The listing skips clone size in some rows; elsewhere it reads once, few, many or a size class.

CDR3 length: 16
D gene: TRBD1
V gene: TRBV27
J gene: TRBJ2-3
clone size: -
CDR3 DNA: TGTGCCAGCAGTTTATTGACAGGGAGACGGACAGATACGCAGTATTTT
CDR3 protein: CASSLLTGRRTDTQYF

CDR3 length: 17
D gene: -
V gene: TRBV27
J gene: TRBJ1-1
clone size: -
CDR3 DNA: TGTGCCAGCAGTATCCGGGACCTATCTTCTGGTGGCGCTGAAGCTTCCTTT
CDR3 protein: CASSIRDLSSGGAEASF

CDR3 length: 13
D gene: -
V gene: TRBV6-5
J gene: TRBJ1-1
clone size: many
CDR3 DNA: TGTGCCAGCAGTGCAAACTGGGGGGCTGAAGCTTTCTTT
CDR3 protein: CASSANWGAEAFF

CDR3 length: 17
D gene: -
V gene: TRBV9
J gene: TRBJ2-3
clone size: many
CDR3 DNA: TGTGCCAGCAGCCCAGGGACGGCTTTCACTAGCACAGATACGCAGTATTTT
CDR3 protein: CASSPGTAFTSTDTQYF

CDR3 length: 15
D gene: -
V gene: TRBV4-1
J gene: TRBJ1-1
clone size: few
CDR3 DNA: TGCGCCAGCAGCCAAGTTTACCTTGGTGTCACTGAAGCTTTCTTT
CDR3 protein: CASSQVYLGVTEAFF

CDR3 length: 16
D gene: -
V gene: TRBV7-2
J gene: TRBJ2-3
clone size: many
CDR3 DNA: TGTGCCAGCAGCCTAGATAGGGGGAGCAGCACAGATACGCAGTATTTT
CDR3 protein: CASSLDRGSSTDTQYF

CDR3 length: 19
D gene: TRBD2
V gene: TRBV12-3/TRBV12-4
J gene: TRBJ2-3
clone size: -
CDR3 DNA: TGTGCCAGCAGTTTACCAGGGACTAGCGGGGGGCCTAGCACAGATACGCAGTGTTTT
CDR3 protein: CASSLPGTSGGPSTDTQCF

CDR3 length: 13
D gene: -
V gene: TRBV2
J gene: TRBJ1-1
clone size: many
CDR3 DNA: TGTGCCAGCAGTGTCACATCGAACACTGAAGCTTTCTTT
CDR3 protein: CASSVTSNTEAFF

CDR3 length: 15
D gene: -
V gene: TRBV9
J gene: TRBJ2-3
clone size: many
CDR3 DNA: TGTGCCAGCAGCGTAGCTGGCAGGGTCACAGATACGCAGTATTTT
CDR3 protein: CASSVAGRVTDTQYF

CDR3 length: 13
D gene: -
V gene: TRBV6-2/TRBV6-3
J gene: TRBJ2-2
clone size: many
CDR3 DNA: TGTGCCAGCAGTGAGAAGTACACCGGGGAGCTGTTTTTT
CDR3 protein: CASSEKYTGELFF

CDR3 length: 16
D gene: TRBD2
V gene: TRBV20-1
J gene: TRBJ2-5
clone size: -
CDR3 DNA: TGCAGTGCTAGAGACATTAGCGGGGAACCCCAAGAGACCCAGTACTTC
CDR3 protein: CSARDISGEPQETQYF

CDR3 length: 15
D gene: -
V gene: TRBV11-3
J gene: TRBJ2-1
clone size: -
CDR3 DNA: TGTGCCAGCAGCTTTACAGAAAGCTCCTACAATGAGCAGTTCTTC
CDR3 protein: CASSFTESSYNEQFF

CDR3 length: 17
D gene: -
V gene: TRBV27
J gene: TRBJ1-5
clone size: -
CDR3 DNA: TGTGCCAGCAGTTCACGAAAGGGGCCCTATAGCAATCAGCCCCAGCATTTT
CDR3 protein: CASSSRKGPYSNQPQHF

CDR3 length: 15
D gene: TRBD2
V gene: TRBV5-8
J gene: TRBJ2-1
clone size: many
CDR3 DNA: TGTGCCAGCAGCTTAAGCGGGAACTCCTACAATGAGCAGTTCTTC
CDR3 protein: CASSLSGNSYNEQFF

CDR3 length: 16
D gene: -
V gene: TRBV19
J gene: TRBJ1-5
clone size: few
CDR3 DNA: TGTGCCAGTAGTATAGGGTCGGGAAGAGCCAATCAGCCCCAGCATTTT
CDR3 protein: CASSIGSGRANQPQHF

CDR3 length: 16
D gene: TRBD2
V gene: TRBV6-5
J gene: TRBJ2-5
clone size: few
CDR3 DNA: TGTGCCAGCAGTTCGGATAGCGGGGGCCCCCAAGAGACCCAGTACTTC
CDR3 protein: CASSSDSGGPQETQYF

CDR3 length: 16
D gene: -
V gene: TRBV4-3
J gene: TRBJ2-7
clone size: -
CDR3 DNA: TGCGCCAGCACCCAAGCATCCCGGGGAGGCGCCTACGAGCAGTACTTC
CDR3 protein: CASTQASRGGAYEQYF

CDR3 length: 14
D gene: -
V gene: TRBV12-3/TRBV12-4
J gene: TRBJ1-1
clone size: -
CDR3 DNA: TGTGCCAGCAGTTCAGCGCCCGGGGACACTGAAGCTTTCTTT
CDR3 protein: CASSSAPGDTEAFF

CDR3 length: 14
D gene: -
V gene: TRBV7-3
J gene: TRBJ2-1
clone size: few
CDR3 DNA: TGTGCCAGCAGCCTGGGACAAGCCCACAATGAGCAGTTCTTC
CDR3 protein: CASSLGQAHNEQFF

CDR3 length: 15
D gene: -
V gene: TRBV4-1
J gene: TRBJ1-1
clone size: many
CDR3 DNA: TGCGCCAGCAGCCAAGTTAGGGGCAGTTACACTGAAGCTTTCTTT
CDR3 protein: CASSQVRGSYTEAFF

CDR3 length: 15
D gene: TRBD1
V gene: TRBV4-1
J gene: TRBJ1-2
clone size: few
CDR3 DNA: TGCGCCAGCAGCCAAAGACAGGGAGACGACTATGGCTACACCTTC
CDR3 protein: CASSQRQGDDYGYTF

CDR3 length: 14
D gene: TRBD2
V gene: TRBV6-2/TRBV6-3
J gene: TRBJ2-7
clone size: -
CDR3 DNA: TGTGCCAGCAGTTACACTAGCGGGGGATACGAGCAGTACTTC
CDR3 protein: CASSYTSGGYEQYF

CDR3 length: 15
D gene: TRBD2
V gene: TRBV7-2
J gene: TRBJ2-1
clone size: -
CDR3 DNA: TGTGCCAGCAGCTACGGACTAGGACCCTACAATGAGCAGTTCTTC
CDR3 protein: CASSYGLGPYNEQFF

CDR3 length: 15
D gene: TRBD2
V gene: TRBV12-3/TRBV12-4
J gene: TRBJ2-3
clone size: few
CDR3 DNA: TGTGCCAGCAGTTTCGCTTCGGGAGGGCCGTGGACGCAGTATTTT
CDR3 protein: CASSFASGGPWTQYF

CDR3 length: 15
D gene: -
V gene: TRBV19
J gene: TRBJ2-5
clone size: -
CDR3 DNA: TGTGCCAGTAGTAGCGCATGGGGGTACCAAGAGACCCAGTACTTC
CDR3 protein: CASSSAWGYQETQYF

CDR3 length: 13
D gene: -
V gene: TRBV4-1
J gene: TRBJ2-5
clone size: many
CDR3 DNA: TGCGCCAGCAGCCAAGTCGTTCCAGAGACCCAGTACTTC
CDR3 protein: CASSQVVPETQYF

CDR3 length: 16
D gene: TRBD1
V gene: TRBV19
J gene: TRBJ2-5
clone size: -
CDR3 DNA: TGTGCCAGTAGTCAGGGACAGATGCTTAACAAAGAGACCCAGTACTTC
CDR3 protein: CASSQGQMLNKETQYF

CDR3 length: 14
D gene: -
V gene: TRBV28
J gene: TRBJ2-3
clone size: -
CDR3 DNA: TGTGCCAGCAGTTTGATACGGGAGACAGATACGCAGTATTTT
CDR3 protein: CASSLIRETDTQYF

CDR3 length: 16
D gene: TRBD2
V gene: TRBV4-3
J gene: TRBJ2-1
clone size: -
CDR3 DNA: TGCGCCAGCAGCCACGATCTTAGCGGGCTTAAGAATGAGCAGTTCTTC
CDR3 protein: CASSHDLSGLKNEQFF

CDR3 length: 14
D gene: TRBD1
V gene: TRBV27
J gene: TRBJ1-1
clone size: -
CDR3 DNA: TGTGCCAGCAGTTTAGAGGGGGCGAGTTCTGAAGCTTACTTT
CDR3 protein: CASSLEGASSEAYF

CDR3 length: 12
D gene: -
V gene: TRBV12-3/TRBV12-4
J gene: TRBJ1-4
clone size: -
CDR3 DNA: TGTGCCAGCAGTTTTTCTGGGGAAGTGCTGTCTTTT
CDR3 protein: CASSFSGEVLSF

CDR3 length: 16
D gene: TRBD2
V gene: TRBV20-1
J gene: TRBJ2-5
clone size: few
CDR3 DNA: TGCAGTGCTAGTGGGCTAGCGGGAGTATACCAAGAGACCCAGTACTTC
CDR3 protein: CSASGLAGVYQETQYF

CDR3 length: 15
D gene: -
V gene: TRBV5-1
J gene: TRBJ2-7
clone size: many
CDR3 DNA: TGCGCCAGCAGCTTGGGTGGTGACATCGACTACGAGCAGTACTTC
CDR3 protein: CASSLGGDIDYEQYF

CDR3 length: 13
D gene: -
V gene: TRBV7-6
J gene: TRBJ2-3
clone size: many
CDR3 DNA: TGTGCCAGCAGCTTATTCCCCACAGATACGCAGTATTTT
CDR3 protein: CASSLFPTDTQYF

CDR3 length: 13
D gene: -
V gene: TRBV5-5
J gene: TRBJ1-1
clone size: -
CDR3 DNA: TGTGCCAGCAGCTTGGCCGGGGACGCTGAAGCTTTCTTT
CDR3 protein: CASSLAGDAEAFF

CDR3 length: 14
D gene: -
V gene: TRBV10-2
J gene: TRBJ1-5
clone size: few
CDR3 DNA: TGCGCCAGCAGTGAGTTAGGGACCCACCAGCCCCAGCATTTT
CDR3 protein: CASSELGTHQPQHF

CDR3 length: 14
D gene: -
V gene: TRBV27
J gene: TRBJ2-1
clone size: few
CDR3 DNA: TGTGCCAGCAGTCCCGGAGGGGGGCTGAATGAGCAGTTCTTC
CDR3 protein: CASSPGGGLNEQFF

CDR3 length: 17
D gene: TRBD2
V gene: TRBV19
J gene: TRBJ2-3
clone size: few
CDR3 DNA: TGTGCCAGTAGTACCTCGACTAGCGGGAGAACCACAGATACGCAGTATTTT
CDR3 protein: CASSTSTSGRTTDTQYF

CDR3 length: 18
D gene: -
V gene: TRBV4-1
J gene: TRBJ2-6
clone size: many
CDR3 DNA: TGCGCCAGCAGCCAAGGGATCAATACAGGAACCGGGGCCAACGTCCTGACTTTC
CDR3 protein: CASSQGINTGTGANVLTF

CDR3 length: 16
D gene: -
V gene: TRBV12-3/TRBV12-4
J gene: TRBJ2-3
clone size: many
CDR3 DNA: TGTGCCAGCACCCCGTTACGCAGCCGTTCCACAGATACGCAGTATTTT
CDR3 protein: CASTPLRSRSTDTQYF

CDR3 length: 14
D gene: -
V gene: TRBV27
J gene: TRBJ2-3
clone size: -
CDR3 DNA: TGTGCCAGCAGTTTAAGGCTTTTCACAGATACGCAGTATTTT
CDR3 protein: CASSLRLFTDTQYF

CDR3 length: 18
D gene: TRBD1
V gene: TRBV7-9
J gene: TRBJ2-6
clone size: many
CDR3 DNA: TGTGCCAGCAGCTTATCGACAGGGGGGTACTCTGGGGCCAACGTCCTGACTTTC
CDR3 protein: CASSLSTGGYSGANVLTF

CDR3 length: 18
D gene: -
V gene: TRBV2
J gene: TRBJ1-1
clone size: few
CDR3 DNA: TGTGCCAGCAGTGAATCCGGGAGCGACCCCGGGGCGGTCACTGAAGCTTTCTTT
CDR3 protein: CASSESGSDPGAVTEAFF

CDR3 length: 15
D gene: -
V gene: TRBV14
J gene: TRBJ2-3
clone size: -
CDR3 DNA: TGTGCCAGCAACCACTCCGGAATCTCCACGGATACGCAGTATTTT
CDR3 protein: CASNHSGISTDTQYF

CDR3 length: 13
D gene: TRBD2
V gene: TRBV7-9
J gene: TRBJ2-3
clone size: -
CDR3 DNA: TGTGCCAGCAGCTACGGACTAGCGGATACGCAGTATTTT
CDR3 protein: CASSYGLADTQYF

CDR3 length: 12
D gene: -
V gene: TRBV19
J gene: TRBJ2-3
clone size: few
CDR3 DNA: TGTGCCAGTAGTATGTCGGCAGATACGCAGTATTTT
CDR3 protein: CASSMSADTQYF

CDR3 length: 15
D gene: -
V gene: TRBV7-9
J gene: TRBJ2-1
clone size: few
CDR3 DNA: TGTGCCAGCTCACAGGTGGCTGGAACCTACAATGAGCAGTTCTTC
CDR3 protein: CASSQVAGTYNEQFF

CDR3 length: 15
D gene: -
V gene: TRBV10-3
J gene: TRBJ2-7
clone size: -
CDR3 DNA: TGTGCCATCAGTGAGTCGGGGGGTGAAACCTACGAGCAGTACTTC
CDR3 protein: CAISESGGETYEQYF

CDR3 length: 15
D gene: -
V gene: TRBV4-1
J gene: TRBJ2-7
clone size: -
CDR3 DNA: TGCGCCAGCAGCCAAGACGCCCACAACTCCTACGCGCAGTACTTC
CDR3 protein: CASSQDAHNSYAQYF

CDR3 length: 19
D gene: TRBD2
V gene: TRBV15
J gene: TRBJ2-7
clone size: -
CDR3 DNA: TGTGCCACCAGCAGAGATCTCCCTGGCGGGGGGGACAGCTCCTACGAGCAGTCCTTC
CDR3 protein: CATSRDLPGGGDSSYEQSF

CDR3 length: 15
D gene: TRBD1
V gene: TRBV2
J gene: TRBJ1-1
clone size: -
CDR3 DNA: TGTGCCAGACGTGAAACGGGACAGGGGGCCACTGAAGCTTTCTTT
CDR3 protein: CARRETGQGATEAFF

CDR3 length: 16
D gene: -
V gene: TRBV7-8
J gene: TRBJ2-7
clone size: -
CDR3 DNA: TGTGCCAGCAGCTTAGCGGGCAGGACCAGCTCCTACGAGCAGTACTTC
CDR3 protein: CASSLAGRTSSYEQYF

CDR3 length: 15
D gene: -
V gene: TRBV5-1
J gene: TRBJ2-1
clone size: many
CDR3 DNA: TGCGCCAGCAGCTTGGACGAAAGCTCCTACAATGAGCAGTTCTTC
CDR3 protein: CASSLDESSYNEQFF